Described below is a single T cell receptor beta chain sequence and its context. The antigen remains undetermined. Germline CDR1 MNHEY, CDR2 SMNVEV (reference sequence). The trim removed 4 bases at V and 2 bases at J, leaving 3 bases unmatched. There are 14 residues in the CDR3. This sample is drawn from a study of graft-versus-host responses after intestinal transplantation. Looking at the study overall: Recipients got multivisceral, liver-intestinal, or isolated intestinal transplants. Induction using anti-thymocyte globulin, followed by tacrolimus and steroids for 3 to 4 years, was given to all recipients. Whole-study findings and limits: Early post-transplant falls in HvG clones accompanied the peak levels of circulating GvH clones.

Libraries were prepared by immunoSEQ multiplex PCR; TCRdb keeps only in-frame clonotypes and omits some of them. The sample gives roughly 80,000 clones, about nine tenths of which show up once; about 8% is in the top ten. V gene TRBV27 combines with J gene TRBJ2-5, with 8 bases identical to TRBD2. The starting material was unstimulated CD8+ T cells sorted from spleen or lymph node cells, obtained before transplant. The sequence was obtained from a human donor who was the organ donor for an intestinal transplant. Here the CDR3 reads CASSYGGGQETQYF. The DNA of the CDR3 is TGTGCCAGCAGTTACGGGGGGGGGCAAGAGACCCAGTACTTC.